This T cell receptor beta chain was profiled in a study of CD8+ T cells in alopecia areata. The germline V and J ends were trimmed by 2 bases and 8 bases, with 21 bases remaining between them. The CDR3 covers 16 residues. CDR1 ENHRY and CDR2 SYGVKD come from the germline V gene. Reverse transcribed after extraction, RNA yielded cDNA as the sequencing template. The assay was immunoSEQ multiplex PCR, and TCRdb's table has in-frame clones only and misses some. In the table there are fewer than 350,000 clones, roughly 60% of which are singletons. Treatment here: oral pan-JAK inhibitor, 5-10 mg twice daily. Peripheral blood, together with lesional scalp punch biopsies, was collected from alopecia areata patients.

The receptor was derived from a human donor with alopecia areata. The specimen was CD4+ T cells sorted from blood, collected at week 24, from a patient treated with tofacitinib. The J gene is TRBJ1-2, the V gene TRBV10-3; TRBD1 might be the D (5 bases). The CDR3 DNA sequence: TGTGCCATCAGTGAGCCGTCCCGGGACTCGGGCGGAGGCTACACCTTC. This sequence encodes CAISEPSRDSGGGYTF.